A single sample gave rise to the 18 T cell receptor beta chains below, sequenced in a study of cytomegalovirus exposure and HLA in healthy donors. 60 Vbeta and 13 Jbeta primers were used in PCR. Only in-frame clones appear in the TCRdb table, and some are missing; sequencing was by immunoSEQ multiplex PCR. This sample has 90,000 to 130,000 clones, with around three quarters found just once. The sample consisted of PBMCs. These receptors were taken from a man between 25 and 39 years old in good health and CMV-seropositive.

This clone was observed a few times. The CDR3 is CASSPAAGGSNYGYTF. CDR3 nucleotide sequence: TGTGCCAGCAGCCCCGCCGCGGGGGGCAGTAACTATGGCTACACCTTC. The chain couples TRBV5-6 to TRBJ1-2; a weak D match, TRBD1 (6 bases). The germline V and J ends were trimmed by 4 bases and 1 base, with 17 bases remaining between them. The CDR3 totals 16 residues. CDR1 is SGHDT, CDR2 YYEEEE, per germline.

V and J are TRBV6-5 and TRBJ2-1; the match to TRBD2 covers 11 bases. CDR1 MNHEY and CDR2 SVGAGI come from the germline V gene. The CDR3 runs 15 residues. With V trimmed by 6 bases and J by 8 bases, 9 bases remained unmatched. The CDR3 here is CASRASGGPRHEQFF. In DNA form, the CDR3 reads TGTGCCAGCAGGGCTAGCGGGGGGCCACGCCATGAGCAGTTCTTC.

V and J are TRBV2 and TRBJ1-6, with D possibly TRBD1 on 5 matching bases. V lost 6 bases and J lost 9, with 15 bases in between. The CDR3 extends over 14 amino acids. CDR1 is SNHLY, CDR2 FYNNEI, per germline. CDR3 loop: CASSPEGLGSPLHF. The CDR3 DNA follows: TGTGCCAGCAGCCCGGAGGGGCTCGGTTCACCCCTCCACTTT.

In nucleotides, the CDR3 is TGTGCCATCAGTGGGGGAGGGGTCTACGAGCAGTACTTC. It is translated as CAISGGGVYEQYF. The V gene is TRBV10-3, the J gene TRBJ2-7; 7 positions match TRBD2. Germline V gene lookup returns CDR1 ENHRY and CDR2 SYGVKD. The CDR3 extends over 13 amino acids. J gave up 3 bases and V 4 bases, and 3 bases lay outside the gene matches.

This clone has just one count. The chain couples TRBV7-9 to TRBJ1-6; D is possibly TRBD1 (5 bases). V was clipped by 5 bases and J by 8 bases, with 16 bases between them. The CDR3 length is 15 residues. Germline lookup yields CDR1 SEHNR and CDR2 FQNEAQ (reference sequence). The DNA for the CDR3 is TGTGCCAGCAGCGGATCGGGGGGGTGGCATTCACCCCTCCACTTT. Protein: CASSGSGGWHSPLHF.

V and J are TRBV5-1 and TRBJ2-3; maybe TRBD1 (6 bases). The ends were cut back, 4 bases at V and 9 bases at J, with 15 bases in the middle. This CDR3 has 13 residues. CDR1 SGHRS and CDR2 YFSETQ come from the germline V gene. CDR3 sequence: CASSPLQGRTQYF. In DNA, the CDR3 is TGCGCCAGCAGCCCCCTACAGGGCCGGACGCAGTATTTT.

The gene calls are TRBV11-2 and TRBJ1-6, with 9 bases fitting TRBD1. This CDR3 spans 15 amino acids. Germline lookup yields CDR1 SGHAT and CDR2 FQNNGV. J was trimmed by 7 bases and V by 5 bases; bases with no gene match: 6. CDR3 DNA sequence: TGTGCCAGCAGCGACCGGGACAGGGTCAATTCACCCCTCCACTTT. Its translation: CASSDRDRVNSPLHF. The whole variable domain, filled in from reference TRBV11-2 and TRBJ1-6, reads EAGVAQSPRYKIIEKRQSVAFWCNPISGHATLYWYQQILGQGPKLLIQFQNNGVVDDSQLPKDRFSAERLKGVDSTLKIQPAKLEDSAVYLCASSDRDRVNSPLHFGNGTRLTVT.

The rearrangement links TRBV5-1 to TRBJ2-3, with D possibly matching TRBD1 (5 bases). This CDR3 has 17 amino acids. Trimming shortened V by 2 bases and J by 4 bases, and 20 bases separated the two germline ends. The germline V gene encodes CDR1 SGHRS and CDR2 YFSETQ. Written as DNA, the CDR3 is TGCGCCAGCAGCTTCGAACCCACAGGCCTCGGGTCAGATACGCAGTATTTT. It encodes CASSFEPTGLGSDTQYF.

This clone has only a few counts. J is TRBJ1-2 and V is TRBV6-1; the match to TRBD1 covers 7 bases. J lost 3 bases, V lost 6 bases, and 1 base had no gene match. The germline V gene has CDR1 MNHNS and CDR2 SASEGT. The CDR3 runs 12 residues. DNA for the CDR3: TGTGCCAGCAGCCAGGGGGACTATGGCTACACCTTC. The encoded protein is CASSQGDYGYTF.

The chain carries TRBV7-2 and TRBJ1-2; D remains unclear. Germline V gene lookup returns CDR1 SGHTA and CDR2 FQGNSA. V dropped 6 bases and J dropped 5 bases, with 13 bases sitting between them. The CDR3 covers 13 residues. This chain's CDR3 is CASSTLGVYGYTF. CDR3 DNA: TGTGCCAGCAGTACCCTCGGGGTTTATGGCTACACCTTC.

The genes are TRBV7-9 and TRBJ2-7; unclear D gene. Trimming cost V 5 bases and J 3 bases, with 17 bases left between them. The germline gives CDR1 SEHNR, CDR2 FQNEAQ (reference sequence). The CDR3 runs 15 residues. The CDR3 DNA reads TGTGCCAGCAGCCCCTTGGGCCGAAAAGACTACGAGCAGTACTTC. Amino acids: CASSPLGRKDYEQYF. Combining the CDR3 with reference TRBV7-9 and TRBJ2-7 gives the whole variable domain DTGVSQNPRHKITKRGQNVTFRCDPISEHNRLYWYRQTLGQGPEFLTYFQNEAQLEKSRLLSDRFSAERPKGSFSTLEIQRTEQGDSAMYLCASSPLGRKDYEQYFGPGTRLTVT.

The CDR3 coding sequence is TGCGCCAGCAGCCCTCGGGAGGGGAGCTCCTACAATGAGCAGTTCTTC. Translated, it gives CASSPREGSSYNEQFF. This sequence joins TRBV4-1 and TRBJ2-1; 8 bases align to TRBD2. Germline CDR1 reads MGHRA; CDR2 reads YSYEKL. This CDR3 is built from 16 residues. With V trimmed by 4 bases and J by 0 bases, 5 bases remained unmatched.

The sample holds one count of this clone. The chain employs TRBV19 and TRBJ1-2; TRBD1 agrees at 7 bases. V was pared by 0 bases and J by 4 bases, with 2 bases of the junction left unmatched. The CDR3 totals 14 residues. The germline V gene encodes CDR1 LNHDA and CDR2 SQIVND (reference sequence). CDR3 sequence (DNA): TGTGCCAGTAGTATAGATTACAGGGGCTATGGCTACACCTTC. Protein: CASSIDYRGYGYTF.

As regards this clone: Distinct nucleotide sequences in the sample also encode this CDR3. The CDR3 region has the DNA TGTGCCAGCAGCTTGAGGCGGGGCCCCTACGAGCAGTACTTC. It specifies CASSLRRGPYEQYF. V and J are TRBV5-6 and TRBJ2-7, with D perhaps matching TRBD2 (6 bases). Trimming cost V 1 base and J 2 bases, with 10 bases left between them. This CDR3 has 14 residues. In germline, CDR1 is SGHDT, CDR2 YYEEEE.

This sequence joins TRBV7-9 and TRBJ1-1; D is unclear. V shed 4 bases and J shed 9 bases, with 24 bases lying between them. CDR1 is SEHNR, CDR2 FQNEAQ, per germline (reference sequence). This CDR3 is built from 16 residues. CDR3: CASSSVNKDSTVQAFF. CDR3 coding DNA: TGTGCCAGCAGCTCCGTTAACAAGGACTCGACGGTCCAAGCTTTCTTT.

J is TRBJ1-6 and V is TRBV2, with D uncertain. From germline, CDR1 is SNHLY and CDR2 FYNNEI. CDR3 length: 11 amino acids. V was shortened by 5 bases and J by 9 bases, with 5 bases between the two germline ends. CDR3 loop: CASSTGSPLHF. The CDR3 DNA reads TGTGCCAGCAGTACTGGTTCACCCCTCCACTTT.

The V call is TRBV13, the J call TRBJ2-1; D might be TRBD2 (6 bases). The V gene's germline CDR1 is PRHDT and CDR2 FYEKMQ (reference sequence). CDR3 size: 17 residues. V dropped 0 bases and J dropped 0 bases, with 12 bases sitting between them. The CDR3 is CASSLGPGDFSYNEQFF. CDR3 DNA sequence: TGTGCCAGCAGCTTAGGCCCGGGGGACTTCTCCTACAATGAGCAGTTCTTC.

This clone was counted only a few times. A junction end diverges from the germline sequence, so it may reflect a read error. The chain combines TRBV7-9 with TRBJ1-5; TRBD1 aligns across 9 bases. Germline values: CDR1 SEHNR, CDR2 FQNEAQ (reference sequence). This CDR3 has 16 amino acids. Here the CDR3 reads CSSSPNRGPGQRAQHF. The CDR3 DNA reads as TGTTCCAGCAGCCCCAACAGGGGGCCAGGGCAAAGGGCCCAGCATTTT.